These T cell receptor beta chains were read from a single sample in a study of type 1 regulatory T cells. TCRdb used MiXCR to reprocess the reads, holding one entry per CDR3 protein. This table holds 90,000 to 100,000 distinct CDR3 sequences, 31% found once. The material sequenced was CD4+ T cells, either the whole sample or a sorted fraction (not recorded which). The receptors stem from a human donor in good health. Both conserved end residues are part of each CDR3. The order of the fields is D gene, J gene, clone size, V gene, CDR3 protein, CDR3 DNA. D genes are given only for firm matches. A clone size is listed for some rows: how often the clone was seen (once, few, many), or a class if it is expanded.

d_call: .
j_call: TRBJ1-2
clone_size: few
v_call: TRBV12-3/TRBV12-4
cdr3_aa: CASSLGGLPGYTF
cdr3_nt: TGTGCCAGCAGTCTCGGGGGGCTGCCTGGCTACACCTTC

d_call: TRBD2
j_call: TRBJ2-1
clone_size: .
v_call: TRBV6-1
cdr3_aa: CASSAQTSGSLVNEQFF
cdr3_nt: TGTGCCAGCAGTGCACAAACTAGCGGGTCGTTGGTAAATGAGCAGTTCTTC

d_call: .
j_call: TRBJ2-3
clone_size: few
v_call: TRBV4-1
cdr3_aa: CASSQVVVEDTQYF
cdr3_nt: TGCGCCAGCAGCCAAGTTGTGGTAGAGGATACGCAGTATTTT

d_call: .
j_call: TRBJ2-7
clone_size: few
v_call: TRBV20-1
cdr3_aa: CSARTLHSYEQYF
cdr3_nt: TGCAGTGCTAGAACCCTTCACTCCTACGAGCAGTACTTC

d_call: .
j_call: TRBJ2-7
clone_size: once
v_call: TRBV13
cdr3_aa: CASSRKRYSSYEQYF
cdr3_nt: TGTGCCAGCAGCAGAAAGCGCTACAGCTCCTACGAGCAGTACTTC

d_call: TRBD2
j_call: TRBJ2-1
clone_size: .
v_call: TRBV27
cdr3_aa: CASSLERLAGGGNEQFF
cdr3_nt: TGTGCCAGCAGTTTAGAGAGACTAGCGGGAGGAGGGAATGAGCAGTTCTTC

d_call: .
j_call: TRBJ2-7
clone_size: .
v_call: TRBV7-2
cdr3_aa: CASSLGPEQYF
cdr3_nt: TGTGCCAGCAGCTTAGGGCCCGAGCAGTACTTC

d_call: .
j_call: TRBJ2-7
clone_size: .
v_call: TRBV7-7
cdr3_aa: CASSADAAYEQYF
cdr3_nt: TGTGCCAGCAGCGCGGACGCGGCCTACGAGCAGTACTTC

d_call: TRBD2
j_call: TRBJ2-5
clone_size: few
v_call: TRBV5-5
cdr3_aa: CAGRETVNQETQYF
cdr3_nt: TGTGCCGGGCGGGAGACTGTAAATCAAGAGACCCAGTACTTC

d_call: .
j_call: TRBJ2-2
clone_size: .
v_call: TRBV20-1
cdr3_aa: CSARVGGTNTGELFF
cdr3_nt: TGCAGTGCTAGGGTTGGCGGGACGAACACCGGGGAGCTGTTTTTT

d_call: TRBD2
j_call: TRBJ2-2
clone_size: .
v_call: TRBV11-2
cdr3_aa: CASSSPTSGRAAGELFF
cdr3_nt: TGTGCCAGCAGCAGCCCGACTAGCGGGAGGGCCGCCGGGGAGCTGTTTTTT

d_call: TRBD1
j_call: TRBJ2-7
clone_size: .
v_call: TRBV29-1
cdr3_aa: CSVVEMGQGKHEQYF
cdr3_nt: TGCAGCGTTGTTGAAATGGGACAGGGGAAACACGAGCAGTACTTC

d_call: TRBD1
j_call: TRBJ2-2
clone_size: .
v_call: TRBV6-2/TRBV6-3
cdr3_aa: CASSYSLDRGRSTGELFF
cdr3_nt: TGTGCCAGCAGTTACTCGCTCGACAGGGGGAGATCCACCGGGGAGCTGTTTTTT

d_call: TRBD2
j_call: TRBJ2-1
clone_size: .
v_call: TRBV14
cdr3_aa: CASSQVGGTSGSNEQFF
cdr3_nt: TGTGCCAGCAGCCAAGTAGGTGGGACTAGCGGGAGTAATGAGCAGTTCTTC

d_call: TRBD2
j_call: TRBJ2-2
clone_size: few
v_call: TRBV6-2/TRBV6-3
cdr3_aa: CASRDPGLAPGELFF
cdr3_nt: TGTGCCAGCAGAGATCCGGGACTAGCGCCCGGGGAGCTGTTTTTT

d_call: .
j_call: TRBJ2-6
clone_size: .
v_call: TRBV3-1
cdr3_aa: CASSQEGTGANVLTF
cdr3_nt: TGTGCCAGCAGCCAAGAAGGGACTGGGGCCAACGTCCTGACTTTC

d_call: TRBD2
j_call: TRBJ2-3
clone_size: .
v_call: TRBV29-1
cdr3_aa: CSVLAGGTDTQYF
cdr3_nt: TGCAGCGTCCTAGCGGGGGGCACAGATACGCAGTATTTT

d_call: .
j_call: TRBJ2-1
clone_size: few
v_call: TRBV21-1
cdr3_aa: CASSRRAGLAGPSSYNEQFF
cdr3_nt: TGTGCCAGCAGCAGGCGCGCTGGACTAGCAGGGCCGAGCTCCTACAATGAGCAGTTCTTC

d_call: .
j_call: TRBJ2-1
clone_size: .
v_call: TRBV24-1
cdr3_aa: CATSDLHRGGVRSETPF
cdr3_nt: TGTGCCACCAGTGATTTGCATCGTGGGGGCGTCCGATCCGAAACCCCTTTC

d_call: .
j_call: TRBJ1-2
clone_size: .
v_call: TRBV10-3
cdr3_aa: CAISDPTDGYTF
cdr3_nt: TGTGCCATCAGTGACCCAACCGATGGCTACACCTTC